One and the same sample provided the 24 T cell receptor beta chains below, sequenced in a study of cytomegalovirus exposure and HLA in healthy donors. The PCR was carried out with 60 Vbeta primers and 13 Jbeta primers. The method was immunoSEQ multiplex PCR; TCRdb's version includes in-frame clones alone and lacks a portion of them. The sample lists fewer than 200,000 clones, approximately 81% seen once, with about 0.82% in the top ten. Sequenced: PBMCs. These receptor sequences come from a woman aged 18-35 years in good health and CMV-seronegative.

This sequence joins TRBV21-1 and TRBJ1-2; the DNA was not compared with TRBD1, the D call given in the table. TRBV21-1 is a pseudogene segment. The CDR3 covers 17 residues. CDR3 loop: CASSTSDYRGVFYGYTF. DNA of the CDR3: TGTGCCAGCAGCACCTCGGATTACAGGGGAGTTTTCTATGGCTACACCTTC.

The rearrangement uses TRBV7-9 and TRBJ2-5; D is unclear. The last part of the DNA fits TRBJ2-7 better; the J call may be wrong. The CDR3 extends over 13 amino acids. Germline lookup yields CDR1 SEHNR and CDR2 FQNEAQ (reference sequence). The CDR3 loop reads CASSSQTGYEQYF. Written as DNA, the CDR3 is TGTGCCAGCAGCTCCCAGACTGGGTACGAGCAGTACTTC.

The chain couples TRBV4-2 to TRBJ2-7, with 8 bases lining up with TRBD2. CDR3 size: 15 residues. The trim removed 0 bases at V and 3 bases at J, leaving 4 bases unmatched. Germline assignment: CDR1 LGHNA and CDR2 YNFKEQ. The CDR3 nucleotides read TGTGCCAGCAGCCAAGAACGGGAGGGGGGCTACGAGCAGTACTTC. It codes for CASSQEREGGYEQYF.

The CDR3 loop reads CASSLAPSLDEQYF. The CDR3 DNA reads as TGTGCCAGCAGCTTAGCCCCCTCTTTAGACGAGCAGTACTTC. V gene TRBV11-3 combines with J gene TRBJ2-7; unclear D gene. The CDR3 sequence is 14 residues long. Germline V gives CDR1 SGHNT, CDR2 YENEEA. Between the trimmed V and J ends, which lost 1 base and 5 bases, there was a span of 12 bases.

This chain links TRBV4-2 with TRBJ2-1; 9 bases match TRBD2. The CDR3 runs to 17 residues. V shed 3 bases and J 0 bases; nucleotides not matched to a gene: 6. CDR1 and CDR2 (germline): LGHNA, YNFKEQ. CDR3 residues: CASSHLLAGLSYNEQFF. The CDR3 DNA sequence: TGTGCCAGCAGCCACCTACTAGCGGGCCTCTCCTACAATGAGCAGTTCTTC.

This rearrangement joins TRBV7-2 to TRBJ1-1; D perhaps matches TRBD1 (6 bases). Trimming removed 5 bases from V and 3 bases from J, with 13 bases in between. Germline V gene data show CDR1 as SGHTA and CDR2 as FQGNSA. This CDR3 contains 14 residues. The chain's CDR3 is CASSHGQSYTEAFF. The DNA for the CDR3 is TGTGCCAGCAGCCACGGACAGTCCTACACTGAAGCTTTCTTT.

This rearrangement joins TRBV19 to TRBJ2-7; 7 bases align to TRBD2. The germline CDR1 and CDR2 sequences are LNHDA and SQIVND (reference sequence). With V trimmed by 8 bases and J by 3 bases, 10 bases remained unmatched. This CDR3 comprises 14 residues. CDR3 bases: TGTGCCAGTGCGACTAGCAGCCAGTTCTACGAGCAGTACTTC. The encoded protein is CASATSSQFYEQYF. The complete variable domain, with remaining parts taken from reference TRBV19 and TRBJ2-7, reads DGGITQSPKYLFRKEGQNVTLSCEQNLNHDAMYWYRQDPGQGLRLIYYSQIVNDFQKGDIAEGYSVSREKKESFPLTVTSAQKNPTAFYLCASATSSQFYEQYFGPGTRLTVT.

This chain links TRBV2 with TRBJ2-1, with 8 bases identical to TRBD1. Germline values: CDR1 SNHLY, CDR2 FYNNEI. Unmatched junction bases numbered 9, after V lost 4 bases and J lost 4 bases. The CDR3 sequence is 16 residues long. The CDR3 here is CASSVPGQGWYNEQFF. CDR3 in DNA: TGTGCCAGCAGTGTCCCAGGACAGGGATGGTACAATGAGCAGTTCTTC.

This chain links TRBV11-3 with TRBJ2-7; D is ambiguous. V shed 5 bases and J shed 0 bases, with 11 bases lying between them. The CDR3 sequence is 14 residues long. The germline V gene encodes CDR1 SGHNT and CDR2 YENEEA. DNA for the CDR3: TGTGCCAGCAGCCCCCGACTGTACTCCTACGAGCAGTACTTC. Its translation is CASSPRLYSYEQYF.

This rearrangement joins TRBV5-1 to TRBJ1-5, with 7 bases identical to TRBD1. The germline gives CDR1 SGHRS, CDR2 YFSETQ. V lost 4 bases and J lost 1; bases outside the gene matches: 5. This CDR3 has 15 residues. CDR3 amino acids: CASSLQTGSNQPQHF. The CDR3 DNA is TGCGCCAGCAGCCTTCAGACAGGGAGCAATCAGCCCCAGCATTTT.

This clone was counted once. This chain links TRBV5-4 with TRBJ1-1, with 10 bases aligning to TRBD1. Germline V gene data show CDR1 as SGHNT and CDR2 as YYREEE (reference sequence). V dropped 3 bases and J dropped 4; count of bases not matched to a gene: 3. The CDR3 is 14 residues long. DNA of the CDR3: TGTGCCAGCAGCTCTCGACAGGGGGCCACTGAAGCTTTCTTT. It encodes CASSSRQGATEAFF.

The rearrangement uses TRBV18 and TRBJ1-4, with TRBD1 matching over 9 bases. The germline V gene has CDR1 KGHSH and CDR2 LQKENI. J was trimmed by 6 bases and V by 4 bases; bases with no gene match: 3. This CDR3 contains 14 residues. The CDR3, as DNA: TGTGCCAGCTCACTGGGGACAGGGCATGAAAAACTGTTTTTT. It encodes CASSLGTGHEKLFF.

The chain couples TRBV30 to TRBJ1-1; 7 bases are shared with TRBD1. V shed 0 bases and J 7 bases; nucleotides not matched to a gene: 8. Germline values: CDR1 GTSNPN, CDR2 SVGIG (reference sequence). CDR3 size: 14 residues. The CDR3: CAWSVLKGAHEAFF. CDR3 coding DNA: TGTGCCTGGAGTGTACTAAAGGGGGCCCATGAAGCTTTCTTT.

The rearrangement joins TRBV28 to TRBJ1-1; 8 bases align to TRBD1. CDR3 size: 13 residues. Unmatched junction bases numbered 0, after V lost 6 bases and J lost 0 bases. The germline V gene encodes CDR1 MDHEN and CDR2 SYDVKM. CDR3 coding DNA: TGTGCCAGCAGCAGGGGGCTGAACACTGAAGCTTTCTTT. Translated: CASSRGLNTEAFF.

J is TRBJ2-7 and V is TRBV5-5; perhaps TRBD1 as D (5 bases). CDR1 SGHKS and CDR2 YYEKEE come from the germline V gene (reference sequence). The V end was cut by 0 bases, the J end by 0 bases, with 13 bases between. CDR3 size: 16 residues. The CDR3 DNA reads TGTGCCAGCAGCTTGGTGCCTCAGGGAAGCTCCTACGAGCAGTACTTC. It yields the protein CASSLVPQGSSYEQYF.

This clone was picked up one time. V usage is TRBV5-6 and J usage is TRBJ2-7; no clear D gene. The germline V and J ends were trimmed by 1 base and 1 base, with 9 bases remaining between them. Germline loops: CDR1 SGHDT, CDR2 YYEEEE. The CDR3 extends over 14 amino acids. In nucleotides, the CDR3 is TGTGCCAGCAGCTTGTATAGTTATTCCTACGAGCAGTACTTC. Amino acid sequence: CASSLYSYSYEQYF. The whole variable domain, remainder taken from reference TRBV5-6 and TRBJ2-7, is DAGVTQSPTHLIKTRGQQVTLRCSPKSGHDTVSWYQQALGQGPQFIFQYYEEEERQRGNFPDRFSGHQFPNYSSELNVNALLLGDSALYLCASSLYSYSYEQYFGPGTRLTVT.

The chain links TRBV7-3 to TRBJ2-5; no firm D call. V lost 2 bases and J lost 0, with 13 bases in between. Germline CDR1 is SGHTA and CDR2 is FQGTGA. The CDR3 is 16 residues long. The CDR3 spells CASSLRSTRYQETQYF. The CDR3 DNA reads TGTGCCAGCAGCTTACGGTCTACTCGGTACCAAGAGACCCAGTACTTC.

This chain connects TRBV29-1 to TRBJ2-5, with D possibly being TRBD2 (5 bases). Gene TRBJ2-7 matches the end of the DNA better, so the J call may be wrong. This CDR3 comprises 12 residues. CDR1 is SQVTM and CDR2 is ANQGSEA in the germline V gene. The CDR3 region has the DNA TGCAGCGTTGGCGGTAGCGTGAGCGAGCAGTACTTC. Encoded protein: CSVGGSVSEQYF.

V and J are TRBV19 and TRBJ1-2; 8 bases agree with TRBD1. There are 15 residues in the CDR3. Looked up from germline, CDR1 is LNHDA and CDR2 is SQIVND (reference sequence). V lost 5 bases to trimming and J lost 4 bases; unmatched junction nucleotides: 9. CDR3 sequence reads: CASSLQDRETYGYTF. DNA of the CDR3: TGTGCCAGTAGTCTCCAGGACAGGGAGACCTATGGCTACACCTTC.

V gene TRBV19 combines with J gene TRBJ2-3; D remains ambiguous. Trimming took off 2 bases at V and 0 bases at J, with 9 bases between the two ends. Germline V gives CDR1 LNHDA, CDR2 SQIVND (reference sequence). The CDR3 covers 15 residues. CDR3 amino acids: CASSILFPSTDTQYF. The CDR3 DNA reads TGTGCCAGTAGTATACTATTCCCTAGCACAGATACGCAGTATTTT.

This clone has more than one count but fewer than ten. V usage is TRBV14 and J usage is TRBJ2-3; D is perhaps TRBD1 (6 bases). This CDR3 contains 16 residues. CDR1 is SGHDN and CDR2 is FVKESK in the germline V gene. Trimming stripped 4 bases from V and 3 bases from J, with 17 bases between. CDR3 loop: CASSLLPGHLTDTQYF. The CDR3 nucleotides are TGTGCCAGCAGCCTATTACCGGGACACTTGACAGATACGCAGTATTTT.

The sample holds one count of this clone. This CDR3 is CASSGVRGLSSEQYF. CDR3 DNA sequence: TGTGCCAGCAGCGGGGTAAGGGGACTATCTTCCGAGCAGTACTTC. The chain uses TRBV9 and TRBJ2-7, with 7 bases aligning to TRBD2. V trimming: 3 bases; J trimming: 6 bases; junction bases outside the gene matches: 12. Per the germline V gene, CDR1 is SGDLS and CDR2 is YYNGEE. This CDR3 comprises 15 residues.

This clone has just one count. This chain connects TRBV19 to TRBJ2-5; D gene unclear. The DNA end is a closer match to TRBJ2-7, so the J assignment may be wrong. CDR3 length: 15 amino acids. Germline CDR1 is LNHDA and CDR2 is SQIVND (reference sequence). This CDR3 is CASSPLLGPAYEQYF. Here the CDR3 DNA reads TGTGCCAGTAGTCCTCTTCTAGGTCCTGCCTACGAGCAGTACTTC.

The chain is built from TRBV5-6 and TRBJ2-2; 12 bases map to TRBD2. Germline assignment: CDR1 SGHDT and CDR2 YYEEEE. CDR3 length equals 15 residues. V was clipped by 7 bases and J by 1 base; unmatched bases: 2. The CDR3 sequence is CASGGLAGNTGELFF. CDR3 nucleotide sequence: TGTGCCAGCGGGGGACTAGCGGGGAACACCGGGGAGCTGTTTTTT.